This T cell receptor (beta chain) was retrieved from a study of CD8+ T cells in alopecia areata. Study-wide context: Patients remained on tofacitinib for 6 to 18 months and then went 6 months without it. Among treated patients, severity was scored by affected scalp area percentage. General study findings and limits: Normal scalp showed lower clonality than lesional scalp, especially alopecia totalis/universalis. During tofacitinib treatment, many expanded lesional clones remained in scalp and blood.

CDR1 and CDR2 from the germline V gene are SGHRS and YFSETQ. The CDR3 is 13 amino acids. J gave up 3 bases and V 4 bases, and 1 base lay outside the gene matches. cDNA serving as the sequencing template came from extracted, reverse transcribed RNA. Sequencing was performed with immunoSEQ multiplex PCR; in TCRdb, only in-frame clones are kept and a portion is missing. The sample includes about 190,000 clones, about three fifths of them seen just once. This clone turned up a few times. The target antigen is unknown. Treatment noted: oral pan-JAK inhibitor, 5-10 mg twice daily. This sequence was found in a human donor with alopecia areata. The sequencing here drew on CD4+ T cells sorted from blood, taken between weeks 49 and 50, from a patient treated with tofacitinib. V usage is TRBV5-1 and J usage is TRBJ2-5; 9 bases map to TRBD1. Here the CDR3 DNA reads TGCGCCAGCAGCCGGACAGGGGAAGAGACCCAGTACTTC. Its translation is CASSRTGEETQYF.